Presented here are 32 T cell receptor beta chains from one specimen sequenced in a study of shared clonotypes between healthy human individuals. Sequencing used immunoSEQ multiplex PCR; TCRdb keeps in-frame clones, though not all of them. The sample lists a few million clones, more than 85% seen once, with 0.39% in the top ten. Sequencing input: naive CD4+ T cells from PBMCs. Regarding subset: CD45RA+ positively selected. The source is a man between 18 and 35 years old in good health. Some clones in this sample may be carry-over from other donors' samples.

V is TRBV10-3 and J is TRBJ2-6, with D perhaps being TRBD1 or TRBD2 (5 bases each). This CDR3 region has 15 residues. Trimming took 6 bases from V and 1 from J, leaving 10 bases between them. Germline V CDR1 and CDR2: ENHRY, SYGVKD. CDR3 protein: CAIRPGPSGANVLTF. CDR3 coding DNA: TGTGCCATCAGGCCGGGACCTTCTGGGGCCAACGTCCTGACTTTC.

The J gene is TRBJ1-2, the V gene TRBV6-5; D not resolved. Germline assignment: CDR1 MNHEY and CDR2 SVGAGI. The CDR3 spans 12 residues. Trimming shortened V by 5 bases and J by 2 bases, and 6 bases separated the two germline ends. The DNA of the CDR3 is TGTGCCAGCAGTCTCAGGAACTATGGCTACACCTTC. Translated: CASSLRNYGYTF.

This chain links TRBV28 with TRBJ1-2; TRBD1 is a possible D gene (6 bases). CDR1 MDHEN and CDR2 SYDVKM come from the germline V gene. Trimming shortened V by 6 bases and J by 7 bases, and 18 bases separated the two germline ends. This CDR3 is 14 amino acids long. The CDR3 sequence is CASSSTYRASGYTF. Here the CDR3 DNA reads TGTGCCAGCAGCTCCACCTACAGGGCCAGTGGCTACACCTTC.

This clone appeared a single time. This chain links TRBV28 with TRBJ1-5, with a tentative D call TRBD1 (6 bases). Per germline, CDR1 MDHEN and CDR2 SYDVKM. The CDR3 totals 16 residues. V dropped 0 bases and J dropped 0 bases, with 9 bases sitting between them. CDR3 DNA sequence: TGTGCCAGCAGTTTATGGGGCAGGGGTAGCAATCAGCCCCAGCATTTT. It codes for CASSLWGRGSNQPQHF.

The chain employs TRBV10-3 and TRBJ2-7, with 12 bases that match TRBD2. CDR1 ENHRY and CDR2 SYGVKD come from the germline V gene. Unmatched junction bases numbered 4, after V lost 6 bases and J lost 4 bases. The CDR3 is 14 residues long. The CDR3 protein is CAISTTSGSYEQYF. Here the CDR3 DNA reads TGTGCCATCAGCACGACTAGCGGGAGTTACGAGCAGTACTTC.

The gene calls are TRBV5-4 and TRBJ2-6, with 8 bases fitting TRBD1. The trim removed 0 bases at V and 2 bases at J, leaving 4 bases unmatched. Germline lookup yields CDR1 SGHNT and CDR2 YYREEE (reference sequence). The length of the CDR3 is 17 residues. The CDR3 reads CASSLDRGNAGANVLTF. The DNA of the CDR3 is TGTGCCAGCAGCTTGGACAGGGGGAATGCTGGGGCCAACGTCCTGACTTTC. The entire variable domain, with the rest obtained from reference TRBV5-4 and TRBJ2-6, is as follows: ETGVTQSPTHLIKTRGQQVTLRCSSQSGHNTVSWYQQALGQGPQFIFQYYREEENGRGNFPPRFSGLQFPNYSSELNVNALELDDSALYLCASSLDRGNAGANVLTFGAGSRLTVL.

As DNA, the CDR3 is TGCGCCAGCAGCTACAGCGGGAGCGTCAGTCCCGAGACCCAGTACTTC. The encoded protein is CASSYSGSVSPETQYF. The genes are TRBV5-1 and TRBJ2-5; 8 bases map to TRBD2. Germline trimming cut 3 bases from V and 5 bases from J; bases unmatched to any gene: 12. From germline, CDR1 is SGHRS and CDR2 YFSETQ. The CDR3 is 16 amino acids.

V and J are TRBV4-2 and TRBJ2-7; TRBD2 aligns across 11 bases. Germline-derived CDR1 and CDR2 are LGHNA and YNFKEQ. The CDR3 is 17 residues long. The trim removed 4 bases at V and 2 bases at J, leaving 10 bases unmatched. CDR3 DNA: TGTGCCAGCAGCCCCCGCCTAGCGGGAGGCCAGGCCTACGAGCAGTACTTC. Encoded protein: CASSPRLAGGQAYEQYF.

The chain has TRBV19 and TRBJ1-4; 10 bases are a match to TRBD1. Germline loops: CDR1 LNHDA, CDR2 SQIVND (reference sequence). V lost 5 bases to trimming and J lost 8 bases; unmatched junction nucleotides: 8. The CDR3 extends over 15 amino acids. The CDR3, as DNA: TGTGCCAGTAGTGCCAGACAGGGGGCGAGGGAAAAACTGTTTTTT. Translating gives CASSARQGAREKLFF.

This clone showed up just once. J is TRBJ1-4 and V is TRBV30; D perhaps matches TRBD1 (6 bases). Germline values: CDR1 GTSNPN, CDR2 SVGIG (reference sequence). V was clipped by 0 bases and J by 4 bases, with 12 bases between them. This CDR3 has 15 amino acids. CDR3 loop: CAWSVRGAGNEKLFF. The CDR3 DNA reads as TGTGCCTGGAGTGTACGGGGGGCGGGTAATGAAAAACTGTTTTTT.

On this clone: Other DNA sequences in the sample encode the same CDR3. The chain recombines TRBV11-3 with TRBJ2-1; 9 nucleotides match TRBD1. Looked up from germline, CDR1 is SGHNT and CDR2 is YENEEA. This CDR3 spans 15 amino acids. V trimming: 4 bases; J trimming: 1 base; junction bases outside the gene matches: 2. Written as DNA, the CDR3 is TGTGCCAGCAGCTCGGGACAGGGTTCCTACAATGAGCAGTTCTTC. Amino acid sequence: CASSSGQGSYNEQFF.

This clone was seen more than once but under ten times. This chain uses TRBV28 with TRBJ1-1; TRBD1 matches at 9 bases. The CDR3 consists of 14 residues. V lost 7 bases to trimming and J lost 7 bases; unmatched junction nucleotides: 10. In germline, CDR1 is MDHEN, CDR2 SYDVKM. The CDR3 bases are TGTGCCAGCACATGGTTGGACAGGGGCTATGAAGCTTTCTTT. This codes for CASTWLDRGYEAFF.

The V gene is TRBV29-1, the J gene TRBJ2-1; D gene uncertain. The V gene lost 2 bases and the J gene lost 8 bases, with 25 bases spanning the gap. This CDR3 has 17 residues. CDR1 and CDR2 (germline): SQVTM, ANQGSEA. The CDR3 region has the DNA TGCAGCGTTGAATCTCCTCGCCTGGGATTTTCTATCGATGAGCAGTTCTTC. This sequence encodes CSVESPRLGFSIDEQFF.

The V call is TRBV30, the J call TRBJ1-3; D ambiguous. CDR3 size: 13 residues. Germline V gives CDR1 GTSNPN, CDR2 SVGIG (reference sequence). V was trimmed by 1 base and J by 3 bases, leaving 7 bases between them. The CDR3 coding sequence is TGTGCCTGGAGTGGCACTTATGGAAACACCATATATTTT. It is translated as CAWSGTYGNTIYF.

The CDR3 loop reads CASSLEVYEQYF. Written as DNA, the CDR3 is TGTGCCAGCAGCTTAGAAGTCTACGAGCAGTACTTC. The genes are TRBV7-9 and TRBJ2-7; D is ambiguous. The CDR3 covers 12 residues. Trimming shortened V by 1 base and J by 3 bases, and 4 bases separated the two germline ends. CDR1 SEHNR and CDR2 FQNEAQ come from the germline V gene (reference sequence).

The chain couples TRBV7-9 to TRBJ2-5; D might be TRBD1 (6 bases). Germline V gene sequence: CDR1 SEHNR, CDR2 FQNEAQ (reference sequence). The CDR3 totals 15 residues. Trimming took 5 bases from V and 3 from J, leaving 16 bases between them. This CDR3 is CASSPMGAVEETQYF. CDR3 bases: TGTGCCAGCAGCCCCATGGGGGCCGTAGAAGAGACCCAGTACTTC.

The chain is built from TRBV14 and TRBJ1-1; D is unclear. Germline CDR1 is SGHDN and CDR2 is FVKESK. The germline V and J ends were trimmed by 0 bases and 1 base, with 9 bases remaining between them. The CDR3 spans 15 residues. The DNA for the CDR3 is TGTGCCAGCAGCCAAGAGTCCCGTTCGAACACTGAAGCTTTCTTT. It is translated as CASSQESRSNTEAFF. Full variable domain (missing parts from reference TRBV14 and TRBJ1-1): EAGVTQFPSHSVIEKGQTVTLRCDPISGHDNLYWYRRVMGKEIKFLLHFVKESKQDESGMPNNRFLAERTGGTYSTLKVQPAELEDSGVYFCASSQESRSNTEAFFGQGTRLTVV.

With regard to this clone: Other DNA variants within this sample encode the same CDR3. The rearrangement links TRBV5-1 to TRBJ2-5, with 7 nucleotides matching TRBD1. CDR3 size: 13 residues. J lost 4 bases, V lost 1 base, and 1 base had no gene match. The germline V gene has CDR1 SGHRS and CDR2 YFSETQ. The CDR3 DNA is TGCGCCAGCAGCTTGCCAGGGGGAGAGACCCAGTACTTC. This sequence encodes CASSLPGGETQYF.

The chain recombines TRBV13 with TRBJ2-7, with D maybe TRBD1 (5 bases). CDR3 length: 14 amino acids. Trimming removed 5 bases at V and 2 bases at J, with 13 bases between. Germline CDR1 PRHDT, CDR2 FYEKMQ (reference sequence). Written as DNA, the CDR3 is TGTGCCAGCAGCACCACAGGAAAAACCTACGAGCAGTACTTC. Its translation: CASSTTGKTYEQYF.

V and J are TRBV10-3 and TRBJ1-5, with D perhaps TRBD1 (6 bases). The germline V and J ends were trimmed by 7 bases and 7 bases, with 14 bases remaining between them. Germline V gives CDR1 ENHRY, CDR2 SYGVKD. The CDR3 is 13 amino acids. Written as DNA, the CDR3 is TGTGCCATCACGTACAGGGAGGGACAGCCCCAGCATTTT. Amino acids: CAITYREGQPQHF.

V usage is TRBV6-1 and J usage is TRBJ1-1; possibly TRBD1 for D (5 bases). In germline, CDR1 is MNHNS, CDR2 SASEGT. With 3 bases removed from V and 3 bases from J, the gap between germline ends came to 14 bases. The CDR3 runs to 15 residues. The CDR3 loop reads CASSEGVRGDTEAFF. CDR3 nucleotides: TGTGCCAGCAGTGAGGGGGTAAGAGGGGACACTGAAGCTTTCTTT.

Concerning this clone: In the same sample, other DNA sequences code for this CDR3. The rearrangement uses TRBV5-1 and TRBJ1-4, with unresolved D. CDR3 length equals 14 residues. The germline V gene encodes CDR1 SGHRS and CDR2 YFSETQ. V was shortened by 0 bases and J by 7 bases, with 10 bases between the two germline ends. CDR3 in DNA: TGCGCCAGCAGCTTGGGTAGGGTGGGTGAAAAACTGTTTTTT. Protein: CASSLGRVGEKLFF.

This chain joins TRBV4-1 and TRBJ1-4; possible D gene TRBD1, 5 bases. The CDR3 has 16 amino acids. V lost 3 bases and J lost 4, with 15 bases in between. The germline gives CDR1 MGHRA, CDR2 YSYEKL. CDR3 sequence reads: CASSQVLTAGNEKLFF. The CDR3 DNA is TGCGCCAGCAGCCAGGTCCTGACAGCTGGTAATGAAAAACTGTTTTTT.

V usage is TRBV9 and J usage is TRBJ2-2, with TRBD2 identical over 13 bases. CDR1 and CDR2 from the germline V gene are SGDLS and YYNGEE. This CDR3 spans 17 amino acids. Trimming took 3 bases from V and 5 from J; bases not matched to a gene: 7. The CDR3 DNA sequence: TGTGCCAGCAGCGCTCGGACTAGCGGGAGTAATACCGGGGAGCTGTTTTTT. Protein product: CASSARTSGSNTGELFF.

Only a few counts were recorded for this clone. J is TRBJ1-5 and V is TRBV6-1; D not certain. V shed 3 bases and J shed 3 bases, with 9 bases lying between them. Germline loops: CDR1 MNHNS, CDR2 SASEGT. The CDR3 has 14 amino acids. CDR3 residues: CASSDTGNNQPQHF. In DNA, the CDR3 is TGTGCCAGCAGTGATACTGGTAACAATCAGCCCCAGCATTTT.

The chain employs TRBV27 and TRBJ2-2; no firm D call. The V end lost 5 bases, the J end lost 8 bases, and 12 bases lay between the germline ends. The CDR3 contains 13 residues. Germline V CDR1 and CDR2: MNHEY, SMNVEV (reference sequence). The CDR3 nucleotides are TGTGCCAGCAGTGGGTGGGTGACGGGGGAGCTGTTTTTT. Translating it yields CASSGWVTGELFF.

Worth noting for this clone: Other DNA variants within this sample encode the same CDR3. The chain couples TRBV6-5 to TRBJ1-4; no reliable D call. This CDR3 spans 13 amino acids. Deletions cut 2 bases from V and 5 bases from J, with 6 bases between. Germline V gene sequence: CDR1 MNHEY, CDR2 SVGAGI. The CDR3 DNA reads as TGTGCCAGCAGTTACCGGAGAAATGAAAAACTGTTTTTT. Translated: CASSYRRNEKLFF.

As concerns this clone: The same CDR3 can be traced to other DNA sequences in this sample. The V and J genes are TRBV7-2 and TRBJ2-3; TRBD2 agrees at 11 bases. Germline CDR1 and CDR2: SGHTA and FQGNSA. The CDR3 consists of 15 residues. V dropped 1 base and J dropped 4; count of bases not matched to a gene: 1. CDR3 sequence (DNA): TGTGCCAGCAGCTTAGTAGCGGGAGGGGCAGATACGCAGTATTTT. Its translation is CASSLVAGGADTQYF.

The chain links TRBV27 to TRBJ2-7; TRBD2 matches at 8 bases. The germline V gene has CDR1 MNHEY and CDR2 SMNVEV (reference sequence). J gave up 2 bases and V 3 bases, and 9 bases lay outside the gene matches. The CDR3 extends over 16 amino acids. CDR3 residues: CASSFRSTSEPYEQYF. CDR3 sequence (DNA): TGTGCCAGCAGTTTTCGGTCGACTAGCGAACCCTACGAGCAGTACTTC.

The chain employs TRBV19 and TRBJ1-3; D is unclear. V dropped 4 bases and J dropped 0 bases, with 13 bases sitting between them. CDR1 is LNHDA, CDR2 SQIVND, per germline (reference sequence). The CDR3 spans 16 residues. The CDR3 DNA follows: TGTGCCAGTAGTAATACAGTGGGATACTCTGGAAACACCATATATTTT. Its protein product is CASSNTVGYSGNTIYF.

V is TRBV6-5 and J is TRBJ1-3; D not certain. The CDR3 loop spans 15 amino acids. Trimming took off 2 bases at V and 1 base at J, with 9 bases between the two ends. The germline V gene encodes CDR1 MNHEY and CDR2 SVGAGI. In nucleotides, the CDR3 is TGTGCCAGCAGTTACCTGGGCGGATCTGGAAACACCATATATTTT. This sequence encodes CASSYLGGSGNTIYF.

The chain uses TRBV7-3 and TRBJ2-3; D is possibly TRBD2 (6 bases). Germline V CDR1 and CDR2: SGHTA, FQGTGA. The CDR3 has 15 residues. V was cut by 0 bases and J by 2 bases, with 9 bases left in between. CDR3 residues: CASSLTGLITDTQYF. The DNA for the CDR3 is TGTGCCAGCAGCTTAACAGGACTAATCACAGATACGCAGTATTTT. The variable domain in full, with the rest retrieved from reference TRBV7-3 and TRBJ2-3, is GAGVSQTPSNKVTEKGKYVELRCDPISGHTALYWYRQSLGQGPEFLIYFQGTGAADDSGLPNDRFFAVRPEGSVSTLKIQRTERGDSAVYLCASSLTGLITDTQYFGPGTRLTVL.